The 30 T cell receptor beta chains below come from one sample, sequenced in a study of blood T cell repertoires in COVID-19. Only in-frame clones appear in the TCRdb table, and some are missing; sequencing was by immunoSEQ multiplex PCR. Here the sample spans 200,000 to 250,000 clones, roughly 79% being singletons. The sample comprised peripheral blood. Every receptor here comes from a woman aged 80 or over with acute or convalescent COVID-19.

The chain combines TRBV7-3 with TRBJ2-3, with 7 bases fitting TRBD1. There are 13 residues in the CDR3. With 3 bases clipped from V and 4 bases from J, the junction kept 1 base outside the gene matches. The germline gives CDR1 SGHTA, CDR2 FQGTGA. CDR3: CASSFRGSDTQYF. CDR3 bases: TGTGCCAGCAGCTTCAGGGGGTCAGATACGCAGTATTTT.

V is TRBV7-9 and J is TRBJ1-1; D is uncertain. The CDR3 runs to 13 residues. Trimming stripped 5 bases from V and 0 bases from J, with 7 bases between. Germline V CDR1 and CDR2: SEHNR, FQNEAQ (reference sequence). This chain's CDR3 is CASSPRVNTEAFF. The CDR3 nucleotides are TGTGCCAGCAGCCCTCGGGTGAACACTGAAGCTTTCTTT.

This clone occurred a few times. The chain carries TRBV2 and TRBJ2-7, with TRBD1 matching 7 bases. Germline trimming cut 2 bases from V and 6 bases from J; bases unmatched to any gene: 10. Germline assignment: CDR1 SNHLY and CDR2 FYNNEI. The CDR3 totals 15 residues. The CDR3 loop reads CASSELTGTPSEQYF. The CDR3, as DNA: TGTGCCAGCAGTGAACTGACAGGGACCCCGAGCGAGCAGTACTTC. The whole variable domain, filled in from reference TRBV2 and TRBJ2-7, reads EPEVTQTPSHQVTQMGQEVILRCVPISNHLYFYWYRQILGQKVEFLVSFYNNEISEKSEIFDDQFSVERPDGSNFTLKIRSTKLEDSAMYFCASSELTGTPSEQYFGPGTRLTVT.

The chain combines TRBV15 with TRBJ1-1; TRBD1 agrees at 11 bases. CDR1 LNHNV and CDR2 YYDKDF come from the germline V gene (reference sequence). Trimming took 3 bases from V and 3 from J; bases not matched to a gene: 18. The CDR3 runs to 20 residues. The CDR3 region has the DNA TGTGCCACCAGCAGGACGGACAGGGGGCGCATCAGCCTTGCGGACACTGAAGCTTTCTTT. Its protein product is CATSRTDRGRISLADTEAFF.

V is TRBV5-1 and J is TRBJ2-7; D call uncertain. The V end lost 0 bases, the J end lost 2 bases, and 9 bases lay between the germline ends. The CDR3 has 14 amino acids. The germline V gene encodes CDR1 SGHRS and CDR2 YFSETQ. The CDR3 reads CASSLAVRTYEQYF. CDR3 DNA sequence: TGCGCCAGCAGCTTGGCTGTCAGGACCTACGAGCAGTACTTC.

The chain is built from TRBV28 and TRBJ2-6; 7 bases agree with TRBD1. The V and J ends lost 6 bases and 0 bases, in that order; junction bases with no gene match: 11. Germline V gene data show CDR1 as MDHEN and CDR2 as SYDVKM. This CDR3 spans 18 amino acids. The CDR3 bases are TGTGCCAGCAGCGGAAAACGGGGACAGAGCTCTGGGGCCAACGTCCTGACTTTC. Translated: CASSGKRGQSSGANVLTF.

The chain couples TRBV7-9 to TRBJ2-1, with a tentative D call TRBD1 (6 bases). In germline, CDR1 is SEHNR, CDR2 FQNEAQ (reference sequence). The CDR3 runs 17 residues. Trimming pared 1 base from V and 3 bases from J, leaving 16 bases between. The CDR3 is CASSLVRGQYSYNEQFF. For the CDR3, the DNA is TGTGCCAGCAGCTTAGTCAGGGGTCAATATAGCTACAATGAGCAGTTCTTC.

The chain is built from TRBV4-1 and TRBJ2-7, with a weak D call TRBD1 (5 bases). CDR1 is MGHRA, CDR2 YSYEKL, per germline. This CDR3 is 13 amino acids long. V lost 4 bases to trimming and J lost 3 bases, with 10 bases between them. The chain's CDR3 is CASSLQGYYEQYF. The DNA of the CDR3 is TGCGCCAGCAGCCTGCAGGGTTACTACGAGCAGTACTTC.

The genes are TRBV5-1 and TRBJ2-5, with D perhaps TRBD1 (6 bases). This CDR3 contains 13 residues. The ends were cut back, 5 bases at V and 0 bases at J, with 8 bases in the middle. Germline assignment: CDR1 SGHRS and CDR2 YFSETQ. The CDR3 region is CASRAGDQETQYF. The CDR3 bases are TGCGCCAGCAGAGCAGGGGACCAAGAGACCCAGTACTTC.

This clone appeared a few times. The chain carries TRBV5-8 and TRBJ2-2; 11 bases match TRBD2. The CDR3 is made up of 17 amino acids. Germline values: CDR1 SGHTS, CDR2 YDEGEE. V dropped 0 bases and J dropped 6; count of bases not matched to a gene: 7. The CDR3 sequence: CASSLALTSGRSGELFF. In nucleotides, the CDR3 is TGTGCCAGCAGCTTGGCCCTCACTAGCGGGAGATCCGGGGAGCTGTTTTTT.

This clone appeared a single time. The chain recombines TRBV19 with TRBJ2-2, with 9 bases lining up with TRBD1. The CDR3 is made up of 15 amino acids. Germline V lookup: CDR1 LNHDA, CDR2 SQIVND (reference sequence). V shed 4 bases and J 6 bases; nucleotides not matched to a gene: 6. The CDR3 bases are TGTGCCAGTAGTAAGGGGACAGGGAGATCCGGGGAGCTGTTTTTT. This translates into CASSKGTGRSGELFF.

The chain recombines TRBV30 with TRBJ1-2; 10 bases are a match to TRBD1. Germline V gives CDR1 GTSNPN, CDR2 SVGIG (reference sequence). The ends lost 2 bases at V and 4 bases at J; junction bases unmatched: 10. The CDR3 has 16 amino acids. CDR3 amino acids: CAWSRRQGANCYGYTF. The DNA of the CDR3 is TGTGCCTGGAGTCGGAGACAGGGGGCGAATTGCTATGGCTACACCTTC.

The chain carries TRBV7-9 and TRBJ1-1; no firm D call. The CDR3 runs 14 residues. Germline V gene lookup returns CDR1 SEHNR and CDR2 FQNEAQ (reference sequence). Trimming took 6 bases from V and 1 from J, leaving 12 bases between them. This CDR3 reads CASRPGAANTEAFF. The CDR3 nucleotides are TGTGCCAGCAGACCCGGAGCGGCGAACACTGAAGCTTTCTTT. Together with reference TRBV7-9 and TRBJ1-1, the CDR3 gives the full variable domain: DTGVSQNPRHKITKRGQNVTFRCDPISEHNRLYWYRQTLGQGPEFLTYFQNEAQLEKSRLLSDRFSAERPKGSFSTLEIQRTEQGDSAMYLCASRPGAANTEAFFGQGTRLTVV.

The chain recombines TRBV10-3 with TRBJ2-1; 10 bases align to TRBD1. This CDR3 has 15 amino acids. V trimming: 10 bases; J trimming: 7 bases; junction bases outside the gene matches: 13. CDR1 is ENHRY, CDR2 SYGVKD, per germline. The CDR3 region is CATSFGTGVANEQFF. Written as DNA, the CDR3 is TGTGCCACGTCGTTTGGGACAGGGGTTGCTAATGAGCAGTTCTTC.

The J gene is TRBJ2-5, the V gene TRBV4-3; 7 bases match TRBD2. This CDR3 is 15 amino acids long. Germline CDR1 LGHNA, CDR2 YSLEER. The V segment lost 2 bases and the J segment 2 bases; nucleotides outside the gene matches: 5. In DNA, the CDR3 is TGCGCCAGCAGCCAATCACTAGCGACACAAGAGACCCAGTACTTC. This sequence encodes CASSQSLATQETQYF.

The V and J genes are TRBV7-8 and TRBJ2-7, with a possible D match to TRBD2 (5 bases). This CDR3 has 19 amino acids. V lost 1 base and J lost 2, with 24 bases in between. Per the germline V gene, CDR1 is SGHVS and CDR2 is FQNEAQ. The CDR3 sequence is CASSLGGRPSSGLTYEQYF. CDR3 nucleotides: TGTGCCAGCAGCTTAGGGGGTCGACCCTCCTCAGGACTTACCTACGAGCAGTACTTC.

This chain uses TRBV9 with TRBJ2-5, with 10 bases lining up with TRBD1. Germline V gene sequence: CDR1 SGDLS, CDR2 YYNGEE. Trimming took 0 bases from V and 4 from J; bases not matched to a gene: 6. The CDR3 length is 16 residues. The CDR3 coding sequence is TGTGCCAGCAGCGTAGGGCCGGGACAGGGGAGAGAGACCCAGTACTTC. This translates into CASSVGPGQGRETQYF.

This clone was counted only a few times. The identical CDR3 is also encoded by other nucleotide sequences in the sample. The J gene is TRBJ1-5, the V gene TRBV5-6; D gene unclear. Germline V lookup: CDR1 SGHDT, CDR2 YYEEEE. The CDR3 sequence is 12 residues long. With 2 bases removed from V and 7 bases from J, the gap between germline ends came to 7 bases. CDR3 nucleotide sequence: TGTGCCAGCAGCTTCCGCGGGCAGCCCCAGCATTTT. It encodes CASSFRGQPQHF.

This clone was observed a few times. The chain has TRBV7-9 and TRBJ1-4; 9 nucleotides align to TRBD1. The CDR3 has 14 amino acids. Germline CDR1 and CDR2: SEHNR and FQNEAQ (reference sequence). J was trimmed by 8 bases and V by 10 bases; bases with no gene match: 11. CDR3 sequence (DNA): TGTGCCACTTCAACACAGGGGGCGGGAGAAAAACTGTTTTTT. It encodes CATSTQGAGEKLFF.

The V gene is TRBV5-1, the J gene TRBJ1-2; D might be TRBD1 (5 bases). This CDR3 comprises 14 residues. The ends were cut back, 0 bases at V and 7 bases at J, with 13 bases in the middle. From germline, CDR1 is SGHRS and CDR2 YFSETQ. The CDR3 spells CASSLVPGMLGYTF. CDR3 nucleotides: TGCGCCAGCAGCTTGGTCCCAGGGATGCTTGGCTACACCTTC. Using reference TRBV5-1 and TRBJ1-2 for the parts outside the CDR3, the full variable domain is KAGVTQTPRYLIKTRGQQVTLSCSPISGHRSVSWYQQTPGQGLQFLFEYFSETQRNKGNFPGRFSGRQFSNSRSEMNVSTLELGDSALYLCASSLVPGMLGYTFGSGTRLTVV.

J is TRBJ1-4 and V is TRBV28; 9 bases match TRBD1. Germline V gene data show CDR1 as MDHEN and CDR2 as SYDVKM. V was clipped by 3 bases and J by 9 bases; unmatched bases: 11. The CDR3 consists of 16 residues. The CDR3 here is CASSFGAGTGRQKLFF. CDR3 in DNA: TGTGCCAGCAGTTTTGGCGCCGGGACAGGGAGACAAAAACTGTTTTTT.

This clone was observed a handful of times. The chain carries TRBV10-1 and TRBJ1-5; D unclear. Trimming removed 5 bases from V and 5 bases from J, with 19 bases in between. Germline values: CDR1 WNHNN, CDR2 SYGVQD (reference sequence). The CDR3 spans 16 residues. The CDR3 here is CASSPLPGLVYQPQHF. The DNA for the CDR3 is TGCGCCAGCAGTCCTCTTCCCGGGTTGGTATATCAGCCCCAGCATTTT.

The sample holds many counts of this clone. The chain links TRBV6-4 to TRBJ1-1; a weak D match, TRBD1 (6 bases). Germline values: CDR1 MRHNA, CDR2 SNTAGT. V dropped 8 bases and J dropped 1 base, with 14 bases sitting between them. CDR3 length: 14 residues. The CDR3 loop reads CASSPGDTNTEAFF. For the CDR3, the DNA is TGTGCCAGCTCACCCGGGGACACGAACACTGAAGCTTTCTTT.

The chain combines TRBV7-2 with TRBJ1-2; D gene uncertain. The V end was cut by 1 base, the J end by 8 bases, with 14 bases between. The CDR3 length is 14 residues. CDR1 is SGHTA, CDR2 FQGNSA, per germline. The CDR3 coding sequence is TGTGCCAGCAGCTTAGATGACTTTGGCGGGGGCTACACCTTC. Translation: CASSLDDFGGGYTF.

The gene calls are TRBV6-5 and TRBJ2-7, with 7 nucleotides matching TRBD1. V dropped 6 bases and J dropped 6; count of bases not matched to a gene: 2. Germline V gene data show CDR1 as MNHEY and CDR2 as SVGAGI. CDR3 length: 11 amino acids. The CDR3: CASRTGSEQYF. In DNA, the CDR3 is TGTGCCAGCAGGACAGGGAGCGAGCAGTACTTC.

The V call is TRBV2, the J call TRBJ1-1, with 7 positions matching TRBD1. The V gene's germline CDR1 is SNHLY and CDR2 FYNNEI. After removal of 6 bases from V and 5 bases from J, the junction contained 6 bases not matched to a gene. This CDR3 comprises 13 residues. The CDR3 loop is CASRIQGFTEAFF. CDR3 bases: TGTGCCAGCAGAATACAGGGGTTTACTGAAGCTTTCTTT.

This chain uses TRBV5-5 with TRBJ2-5, with TRBD1 as a possible D gene (5 bases). This CDR3 is built from 14 residues. V was pared by 4 bases and J by 1 base, with 11 bases between. The germline V gene has CDR1 SGHKS and CDR2 YYEKEE (reference sequence). Here the CDR3 reads CASSAKQAQETQYF. CDR3 nucleotides: TGTGCCAGCAGCGCTAAACAGGCCCAAGAGACCCAGTACTTC.

The chain combines TRBV7-9 with TRBJ1-2, with 11 bases matching TRBD1. CDR3 size: 16 residues. Trimming removed 5 bases from V and 4 bases from J; junction bases left unmatched: 9. CDR1 SEHNR and CDR2 FQNEAQ come from the germline V gene (reference sequence). The CDR3 is CASSKTSGTGGYGYTF. DNA for the CDR3: TGTGCCAGCAGCAAAACTTCCGGGACAGGGGGCTATGGCTACACCTTC.

This clone appeared once. The J gene is TRBJ2-1, the V gene TRBV5-1; TRBD2 matches at 9 bases. Unmatched junction bases numbered 11, after V lost 0 bases and J lost 10 bases. The CDR3 is made up of 16 amino acids. Germline CDR1 reads SGHRS; CDR2 reads YFSETQ. CDR3 bases: TGCGCCAGCAGCTTGGAGGCGGGAGGGCCGGTAAGGGAGCAGTTCTTC. Its translation: CASSLEAGGPVREQFF.

The V call is TRBV7-6, the J call TRBJ2-2; TRBD2 matches at 7 bases. CDR1 and CDR2 (germline): SGHVS, FNYEAQ. The CDR3 is 17 amino acids. With V trimmed by 5 bases and J by 6 bases, 15 bases remained unmatched. CDR3 coding DNA: TGTGCCAGCAGCCCGGAGCGGGGCCACCGAGGCCCCGGGGAGCTGTTTTTT. Protein product: CASSPERGHRGPGELFF.